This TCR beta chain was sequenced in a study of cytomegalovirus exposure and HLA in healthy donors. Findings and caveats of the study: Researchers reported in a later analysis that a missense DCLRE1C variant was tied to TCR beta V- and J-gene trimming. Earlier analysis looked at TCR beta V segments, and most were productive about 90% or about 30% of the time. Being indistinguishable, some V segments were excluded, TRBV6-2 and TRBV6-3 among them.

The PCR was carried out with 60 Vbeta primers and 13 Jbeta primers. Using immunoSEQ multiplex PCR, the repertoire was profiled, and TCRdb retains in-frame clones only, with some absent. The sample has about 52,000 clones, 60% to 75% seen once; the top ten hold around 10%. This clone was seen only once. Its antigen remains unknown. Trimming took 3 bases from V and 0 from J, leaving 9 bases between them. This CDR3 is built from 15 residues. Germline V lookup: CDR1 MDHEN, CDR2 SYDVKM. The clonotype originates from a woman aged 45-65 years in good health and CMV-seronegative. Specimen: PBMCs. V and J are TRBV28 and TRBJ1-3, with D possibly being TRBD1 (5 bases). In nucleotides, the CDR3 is TGTGCCAGCAGTTTTCTACAGGTCTCTGGAAACACCATATATTTT. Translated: CASSFLQVSGNTIYF.